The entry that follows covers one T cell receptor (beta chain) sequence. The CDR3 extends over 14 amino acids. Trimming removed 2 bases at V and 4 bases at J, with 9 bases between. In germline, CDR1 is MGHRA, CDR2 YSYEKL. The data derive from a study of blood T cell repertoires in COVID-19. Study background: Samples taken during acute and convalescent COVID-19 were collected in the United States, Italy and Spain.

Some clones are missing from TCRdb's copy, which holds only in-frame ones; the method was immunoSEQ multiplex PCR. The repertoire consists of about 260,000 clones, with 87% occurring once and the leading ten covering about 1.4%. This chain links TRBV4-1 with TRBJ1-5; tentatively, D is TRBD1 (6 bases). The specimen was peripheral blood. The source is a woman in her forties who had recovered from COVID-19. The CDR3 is CASSQFTGNQPQHF. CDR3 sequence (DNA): TGCGCCAGCAGCCAATTCACAGGGAATCAGCCCCAGCATTTT.